The rows below give T cell receptor beta chains drawn from one sample of a study of T cell responses to AZD1222 COVID-19 vaccine. Sequenced by immunoSEQ multiplex PCR; TCRdb stores in-frame clones only, minus some. The sample includes some 92,000 clones, 70% to 90% of them seen just once. Sequencing used peripheral blood, obtained on day 0 of AZD1222 vaccination. These receptors all come from an adult in good health. Each CDR3 is given with its conserved first and last residue. A D gene is named only where the DNA matches it firmly. Size is omitted from some rows. Given values are once, few, many or a class for expanded clones.

NA | TRBJ1-1 | NA | TRBV10-1 | CASSEGNTVEAFF | TGCGCCAGCAGTGAGGGGAATACTGTTGAAGCTTTCTTT
TRBD1 | TRBJ2-3 | NA | TRBV5-1 | CASSRVGQGETDTQYF | TGCGCCAGCAGCAGGGTTGGACAGGGCGAAACAGATACGCAGTATTTT
NA | TRBJ2-7 | NA | TRBV7-2 | CASSLTGLGAYEQYF | TGTGCCAGCAGCTTAACGGGGCTCGGGGCTTACGAGCAGTACTTC
TRBD1 | TRBJ2-1 | NA | TRBV10-3 | CAISEDRGSYNEQFF | TGTGCCATCAGTGAAGACAGGGGGTCCTACAATGAGCAGTTCTTC
TRBD2 | TRBJ2-7 | once | TRBV7-3 | CASSLTGTTGEQYF | TGTGCCAGCAGCTTAACCGGGACTACGGGCGAGCAGTACTTC
TRBD1 | TRBJ1-4 | NA | TRBV5-1 | CASGTELGNEKLFF | TGCGCCAGCGGGACAGAGTTAGGAAATGAAAAACTGTTTTTT
NA | TRBJ2-4 | NA | TRBV7-9 | CASSLGGPEYIQYF | TGTGCCAGCAGCTTAGGGGGTCCCGAATACATTCAGTACTTC
TRBD1 | TRBJ1-2 | NA | TRBV18 | CASSPEGQARVYGYTF | TGTGCCAGCTCACCTGAGGGACAGGCGAGGGTCTATGGCTACACCTTC
NA | TRBJ1-1 | NA | TRBV5-5 | CASSLGHSNTEAFF | TGTGCCAGCAGCTTGGGACACTCGAACACTGAAGCTTTCTTT
TRBD1 | TRBJ1-5 | NA | TRBV4-1 | CASSQVPRTGSHQPQHF | TGCGCCAGCAGCCAAGTTCCCCGGACAGGTTCGCATCAGCCCCAGCATTTT
NA | TRBJ1-5 | NA | TRBV19 | CASSRDRNQPQHF | TGTGCCAGTAGTAGAGACAGAAATCAGCCCCAGCATTTT
TRBD2 | TRBJ2-1 | NA | TRBV9 | CASSRLAFPLDNEQFF | TGTGCCAGCAGCCGACTAGCGTTCCCCCTGGACAATGAGCAGTTCTTC
NA | TRBJ1-1 | NA | TRBV5-1 | CASSLATFGVDTEAFF | TGCGCCAGCAGCTTGGCCACATTTGGGGTTGACACTGAAGCTTTCTTT
TRBD2 | TRBJ2-7 | NA | TRBV28 | CASSVWLAGVYEQYF | TGTGCCAGCAGTGTCTGGCTAGCGGGAGTCTACGAGCAGTACTTC
NA | TRBJ2-3 | NA | TRBV30 | CAWSAEVLLTDTQYF | TGTGCCTGGAGTGCGGAGGTCCTGCTAACAGATACGCAGTATTTT
NA | TRBJ1-1 | NA | TRBV28 | CASSPRNTEAFF | TGTGCCAGCAGTCCTCGGAACACTGAAGCTTTCTTT
NA | TRBJ2-1 | NA | TRBV27 | CASRWVAAVNEQFF | TGTGCCAGCAGATGGGTAGCGGCCGTTAATGAGCAGTTCTTC
NA | TRBJ1-4 | NA | TRBV2 | CASKADTTNEKLFF | TGTGCCAGCAAGGCAGATACAACTAATGAAAAACTGTTTTTT
TRBD1 | TRBJ1-5 | NA | TRBV7-2 | CASSFMDRAGQPQHF | TGTGCCAGCAGCTTCATGGACAGGGCAGGTCAGCCCCAGCATTTT
TRBD1 | TRBJ1-6 | NA | TRBV30 | CAWSVQGATSSPLHF | TGTGCCTGGAGTGTACAGGGGGCCACTTCTTCACCCCTCCACTTT
NA | TRBJ2-4 | NA | TRBV20-1 | CSARLAEVQYF | TGCAGTGCTAGATTAGCAGAAGTTCAGTACTTC
TRBD1 | TRBJ1-1 | NA | TRBV4-1 | CASSQVDRVTTEAFF | TGCGCCAGCAGCCAAGTGGACAGGGTAACCACTGAAGCTTTCTTT
NA | TRBJ2-1 | NA | TRBV7-3 | CASSLIEYNEQFF | TGTGCCAGCAGCTTAATAGAATACAATGAGCAGTTCTTC
TRBD2 | TRBJ2-1 | NA | TRBV14 | CASSLREAGRNEQFF | TGTGCCAGCAGCCTCCGGGAGGCCGGGAGAAATGAGCAGTTCTTC
NA | TRBJ1-2 | NA | TRBV6-5 | CASSYSRTNYGYTF | TGTGCCAGCAGTTACTCACGGACTAACTATGGCTACACCTTC
NA | TRBJ1-6 | NA | TRBV5-4 | CASSLGGTSPLHF | TGTGCCAGCAGCTTAGGGGGGACTTCACCCCTCCACTTT
NA | TRBJ1-6 | NA | TRBV6-4 | CASSDRDLHF | TGTGCCAGCAGTGACCGCGATCTCCACTTT
NA | TRBJ1-1 | NA | TRBV30 | CAWNGELNTEAFF | TGTGCCTGGAATGGGGAGCTAAACACTGAAGCTTTCTTT
NA | TRBJ1-2 | NA | TRBV7-9 | CASGWEENYGYTF | TGTGCCAGCGGTTGGGAGGAAAACTATGGCTACACCTTC
NA | TRBJ2-6 | NA | TRBV30 | CAWNPGLSGANVLTF | TGTGCCTGGAACCCAGGCCTTTCTGGGGCCAACGTCCTGACTTTC
TRBD1 | TRBJ2-7 | NA | TRBV4-1 | CASSPGTGTYEQYF | TGCGCCAGCAGCCCCGGGACAGGGACCTACGAGCAGTACTTC
TRBD2 | TRBJ2-1 | NA | TRBV7-3 | CASSSTSGGYNEQFF | TGTGCCAGCAGCTCTACTAGCGGAGGCTACAATGAGCAGTTCTTC